There are a few counts of the clone carrying this T cell receptor beta chain. Its specificity is not known. Clones were read by immunoSEQ multiplex PCR, and TCRdb kept only the in-frame ones, dropping some. The top ten hold over 15% of the sample, which has about 2,700 clones, around 30% seen once. The data were taken from a study of T cells in localized non-small cell lung cancer. Neighbouring lung, lacking atypia, was collected no less than 2 cm away from the tumor margin. General observations from the study: Sequence data derive from only one tumor region, so heterogeneity remains possible. It was uninvolved adjacent lung that showed the highest T cell clonality, exceeding tumor. Researchers found a median about 53 of the top 100 tumor clones in adjacent lung.

The sequence came from a female donor older than 55 with stage I squamous cell lung carcinoma. Source: normal lung tissue next to the tumor, taken before any cancer treatment.

The CDR3 DNA reads TGTGCCAGCAGCTTGATTTGGGGAGCCCGGGTGAACACTGAAGCTTTCTTT. Amino acids: CASSLIWGARVNTEAFF. The chain is built from TRBV11-3 and TRBJ1-1; unclear D gene. Germline CDR1 is SGHNT and CDR2 is YENEEA. V was trimmed by 3 bases and J by 0 bases, leaving 17 bases between them. This CDR3 has 17 residues. Full variable domain (rest looked up from reference TRBV11-3 and TRBJ1-1): EAGVVQSPRYKIIEKKQPVAFWCNPISGHNTLYWYLQNLGQGPELLIRYENEEAVDDSQLPKDRFSAERLKGVDSTLKIQPAELGDSAVYLCASSLIWGARVNTEAFFGQGTRLTVV.